This TCR beta chain was identified in a study of CD8 T cells in Susac syndrome. In regard to this clonotype: Its matching antigen is unknown.

Whole-study results and caveats: As the study acknowledged, the number of individuals who were part of its TCR sequencing and HLA analysis was relatively small.

Germline V lookup: CDR1 ENHRY, CDR2 SYGVKD. The CDR3 contains 15 residues. J lost 5 bases, V lost 6 bases, and 9 bases had no gene match. CD8+ and CD4+ T cells were negatively isolated; TEMRA cells were FACS-enriched. RNA was extracted with the RNeasy kit, and a quantity of 0.5 to 1 ug was reverse transcribed using random hexamers. TCRdb used MiXCR to reprocess the immunoSEQ multiplex PCR reads, holding one entry per CDR3 protein. The repertoire holds about 52,000 distinct CDR3 sequences, with roughly 93% as singletons. The chain has TRBV10-3 and TRBJ2-2, with TRBD1 matching over 7 bases. This TCR derives from a human donor with multiple sclerosis. Sequencing was done on a sample of CD8+ T cells from PBMCs. CDR3 DNA sequence: TGTGCCATCAGGGGTCCTGACAGGGAAACCGGGGAGCTGTTTTTT. Translation: CAIRGPDRETGELFF.